This T cell receptor (beta chain) stems from a study of T cells after yellow fever vaccination. Study outcomes and limitations: Abundant clonotypes from the bulk population could contaminate FACS-sorted repertoires.

Synthesis of TCR cDNA relied on 5'RACE template switching, which attached a universal primer site and UMIs. TCRdb reanalysed the 5' RACE reads using MiXCR and keeps one entry per CDR3 protein. The sample has about 350,000 distinct CDR3 sequences; about 12% are singletons. This clonotype has more than one count but fewer than ten. The antigen remains unidentified. V was clipped by 2 bases and J by 7 bases, with 19 bases between them. From germline, CDR1 is SGHRS and CDR2 YFSETQ. The CDR3 loop spans 16 amino acids. The receptor comes from a man younger than 30 who received the YFV17D yellow fever vaccine. The chain uses TRBV5-1 and TRBJ2-1; D unresolved. The sample in question was CD4+ T cells sorted from PBMCs, obtained 15 days after the yellow fever booster vaccination. CDR3 in DNA: TGCGCCAGCAGCTTAGGTGGCTTCACAACGAGGAATGAGCAGTTCTTC. It specifies CASSLGGFTTRNEQFF. The full variable domain, rest sourced from reference TRBV5-1 and TRBJ2-1, is KAGVTQTPRYLIKTRGQQVTLSCSPISGHRSVSWYQQTPGQGLQFLFEYFSETQRNKGNFPGRFSGRQFSNSRSEMNVSTLELGDSALYLCASSLGGFTTRNEQFFGPGTRLTVL.